The clone carrying this T cell receptor beta chain was observed a handful of times. Germline V gives CDR1 LGHDT, CDR2 YNNKEL (reference sequence). CDR3 size: 17 residues. V was shortened by 0 bases and J by 5 bases, with 18 bases between the two germline ends. TCRdb analysed the reads with MiXCR anew, one entry per CDR3 protein. The sample lists some 220,000 distinct CDR3 sequences, 29% occurring once. The data are from a study of kidney transplant recipient with SARS-CoV-2 infection. The sequence came from a young adult male patient who had COVID-19 and was a kidney transplant recipient. Some of these T cells may belong to the graft donor. V and J are TRBV3-1 and TRBJ2-3; weak D call: TRBD2 (7 bases). The sequencing here drew on a blood sample, taken at baseline and between days 110 and 120 from a kidney transplant recipient. CDR3 in amino acids: CASSQEQGLGGEDTQYF. The CDR3 nucleotides are TGTGCCAGCAGCCAAGAACAGGGACTGGGAGGGGAAGATACGCAGTATTTT.